This TCR beta chain comes out of a study of CD8+ T cells in alopecia areata. TCR sequencing used cDNA made by reverse transcription of extracted RNA. Method: immunoSEQ multiplex PCR; TCRdb's copy keeps in-frame clones and lacks some. This table has around 110,000 clones, over 80% appearing once. The CDR3 has 14 amino acids. The V segment lost 0 bases and the J segment 4 bases; nucleotides outside the gene matches: 3. Germline V gene lookup returns CDR1 SGHRS and CDR2 YFSETQ. As to treatment: oral pan-JAK inhibitor, 5-10 mg twice daily. The source is a human donor with alopecia areata. The source material was CD8+ T cells sorted from blood, sampled at week 24, from a patient treated with tofacitinib. The V and J genes are TRBV5-1 and TRBJ2-7, with 8 positions matching TRBD1. DNA for the CDR3: TGCGCCAGCAGCTTGGGGACAGGGAGGTACGAGCAGTACTTC. Protein sequence: CASSLGTGRYEQYF. The full variable domain, rest sourced from reference TRBV5-1 and TRBJ2-7, is KAGVTQTPRYLIKTRGQQVTLSCSPISGHRSVSWYQQTPGQGLQFLFEYFSETQRNKGNFPGRFSGRQFSNSRSEMNVSTLELGDSALYLCASSLGTGRYEQYFGPGTRLTVT.